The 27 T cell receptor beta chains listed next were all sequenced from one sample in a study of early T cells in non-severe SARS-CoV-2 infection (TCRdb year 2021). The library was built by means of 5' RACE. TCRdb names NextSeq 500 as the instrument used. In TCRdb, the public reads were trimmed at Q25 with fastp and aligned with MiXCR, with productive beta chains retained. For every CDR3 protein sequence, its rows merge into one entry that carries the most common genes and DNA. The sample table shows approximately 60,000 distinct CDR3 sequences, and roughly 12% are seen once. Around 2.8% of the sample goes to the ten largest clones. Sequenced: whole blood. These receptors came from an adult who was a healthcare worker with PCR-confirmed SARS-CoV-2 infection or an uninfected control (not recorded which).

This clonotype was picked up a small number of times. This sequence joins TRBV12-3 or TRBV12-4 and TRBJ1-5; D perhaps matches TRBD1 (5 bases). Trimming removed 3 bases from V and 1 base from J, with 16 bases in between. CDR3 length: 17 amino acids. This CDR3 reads CASSFSPGLRSNQPQHF. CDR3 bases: TGTGCCAGCAGTTTTTCCCCGGGACTTAGAAGCAATCAGCCCCAGCATTTT.

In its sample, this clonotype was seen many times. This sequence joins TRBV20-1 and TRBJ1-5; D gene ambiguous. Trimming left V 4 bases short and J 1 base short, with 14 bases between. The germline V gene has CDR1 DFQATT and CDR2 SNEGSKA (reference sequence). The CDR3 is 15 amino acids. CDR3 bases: TGCAGTGCTACACAAGTCAGGAGGAGCAATCAGCCCCAGCATTTT. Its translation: CSATQVRRSNQPQHF.

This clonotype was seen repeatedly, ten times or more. The CDR3 spells CASSSIRALNEQFF. In DNA form, the CDR3 reads TGTGCCAGCAGCTCTATCCGGGCCCTCAATGAGCAGTTCTTC. The rearrangement uses TRBV11-2 and TRBJ2-1; D is ambiguous. This CDR3 has 14 amino acids. V was shortened by 4 bases and J by 6 bases, with 13 bases between the two germline ends. Germline V gives CDR1 SGHAT, CDR2 FQNNGV.

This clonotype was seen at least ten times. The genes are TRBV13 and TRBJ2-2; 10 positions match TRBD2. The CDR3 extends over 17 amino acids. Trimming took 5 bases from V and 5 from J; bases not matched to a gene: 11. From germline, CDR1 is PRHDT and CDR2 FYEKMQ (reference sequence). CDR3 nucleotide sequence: TGTGCCAGCAGCCCAGGGACTAGCGCTTCGGGAACCGGGGAGCTGTTTTTT. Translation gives CASSPGTSASGTGELFF.

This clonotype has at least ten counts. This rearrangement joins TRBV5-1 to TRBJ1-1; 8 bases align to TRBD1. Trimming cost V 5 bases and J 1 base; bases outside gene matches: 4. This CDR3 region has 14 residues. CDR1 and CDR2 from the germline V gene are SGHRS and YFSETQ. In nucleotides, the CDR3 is TGCGCCAGCAGTTCAACAGGGGGGAACACTGAAGCTTTCTTT. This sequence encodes CASSSTGGNTEAFF.

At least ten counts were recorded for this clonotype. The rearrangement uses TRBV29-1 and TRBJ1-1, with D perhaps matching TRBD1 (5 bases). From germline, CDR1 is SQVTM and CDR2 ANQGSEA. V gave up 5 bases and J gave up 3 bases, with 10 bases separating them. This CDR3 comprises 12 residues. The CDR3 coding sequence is TGCAGCGTTCGTAGGGGTTACACTGAAGCTTTCTTT. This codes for CSVRRGYTEAFF.

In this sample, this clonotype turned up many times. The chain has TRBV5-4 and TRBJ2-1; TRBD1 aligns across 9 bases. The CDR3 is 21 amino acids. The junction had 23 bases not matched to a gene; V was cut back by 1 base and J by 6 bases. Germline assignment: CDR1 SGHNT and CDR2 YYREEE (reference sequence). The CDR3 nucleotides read TGTGCCAGCAGCTTGAAGGATCGGGACAGGGTGGTACATTGGGGTGGCAATGAGCAGTTCTTC. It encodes CASSLKDRDRVVHWGGNEQFF. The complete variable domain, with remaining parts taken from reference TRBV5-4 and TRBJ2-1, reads ETGVTQSPTHLIKTRGQQVTLRCSSQSGHNTVSWYQQALGQGPQFIFQYYREEENGRGNFPPRFSGLQFPNYSSELNVNALELDDSALYLCASSLKDRDRVVHWGGNEQFFGPGTRLTVL.

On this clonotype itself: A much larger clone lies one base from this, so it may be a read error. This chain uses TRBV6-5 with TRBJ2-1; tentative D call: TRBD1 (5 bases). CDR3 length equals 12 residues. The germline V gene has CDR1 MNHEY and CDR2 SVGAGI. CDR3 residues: CASTGKEYEQLF. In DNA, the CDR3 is TGTGCCAGCACAGGGAAGGAGTATGAGCAGTTATTC.

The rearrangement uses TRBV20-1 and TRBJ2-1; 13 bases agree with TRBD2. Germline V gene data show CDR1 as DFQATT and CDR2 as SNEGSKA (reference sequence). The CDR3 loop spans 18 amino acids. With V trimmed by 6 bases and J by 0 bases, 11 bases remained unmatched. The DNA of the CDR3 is TGCAGTGCAAAACTAGCGGGAGGGCTTTTAAACTCCTACAATGAGCAGTTCTTC. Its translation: CSAKLAGGLLNSYNEQFF.

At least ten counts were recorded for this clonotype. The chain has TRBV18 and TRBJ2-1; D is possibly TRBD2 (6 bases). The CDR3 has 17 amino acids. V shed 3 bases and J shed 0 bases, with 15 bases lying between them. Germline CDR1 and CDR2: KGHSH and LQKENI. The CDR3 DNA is TGTGCCAGCTCACCGTACGGGTCCGGGAGCTCCTACAATGAGCAGTTCTTC. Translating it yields CASSPYGSGSSYNEQFF.

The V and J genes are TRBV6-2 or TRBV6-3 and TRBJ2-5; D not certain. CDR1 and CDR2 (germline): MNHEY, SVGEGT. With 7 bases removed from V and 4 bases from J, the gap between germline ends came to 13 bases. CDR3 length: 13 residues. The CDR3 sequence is CASKASVGETQYF. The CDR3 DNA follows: TGTGCCAGCAAAGCGTCAGTCGGAGAGACCCAGTACTTC.

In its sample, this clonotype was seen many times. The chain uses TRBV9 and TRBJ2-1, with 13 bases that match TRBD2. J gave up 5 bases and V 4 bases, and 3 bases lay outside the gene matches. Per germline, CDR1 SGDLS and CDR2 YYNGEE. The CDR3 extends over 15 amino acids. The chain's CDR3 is CASSLGLAGNNEQFF. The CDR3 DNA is TGTGCCAGCAGCTTGGGACTAGCGGGAAACAATGAGCAGTTCTTC.

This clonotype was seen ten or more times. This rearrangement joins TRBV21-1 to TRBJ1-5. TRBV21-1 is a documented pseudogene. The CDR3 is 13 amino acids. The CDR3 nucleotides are TGTGCCAGCAGCAAGGGTCTCAATCAGCCCCAGCATTTT. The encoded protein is CASSKGLNQPQHF.

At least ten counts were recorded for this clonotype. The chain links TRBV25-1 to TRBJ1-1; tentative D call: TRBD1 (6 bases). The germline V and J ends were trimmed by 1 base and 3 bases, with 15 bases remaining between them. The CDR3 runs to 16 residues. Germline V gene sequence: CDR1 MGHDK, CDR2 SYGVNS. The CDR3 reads CASSESGRGEDTEAFF. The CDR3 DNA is TGTGCCAGCAGTGAATCGGGCAGGGGCGAAGACACTGAAGCTTTCTTT.

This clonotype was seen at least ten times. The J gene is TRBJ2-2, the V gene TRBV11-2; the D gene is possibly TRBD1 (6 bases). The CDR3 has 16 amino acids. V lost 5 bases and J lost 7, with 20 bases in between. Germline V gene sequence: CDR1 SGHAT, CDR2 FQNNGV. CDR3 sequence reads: CASSQNREFRDGELFF. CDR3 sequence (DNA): TGTGCCAGCAGCCAAAACAGGGAGTTTCGTGACGGGGAGCTGTTTTTT.

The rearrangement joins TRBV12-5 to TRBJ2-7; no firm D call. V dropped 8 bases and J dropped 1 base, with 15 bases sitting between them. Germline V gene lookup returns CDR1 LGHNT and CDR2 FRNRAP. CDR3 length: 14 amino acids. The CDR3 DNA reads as TGTGCTAGTTGGTTAGGAATTATGTCCTACGAGCAGTACTTC. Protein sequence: CASWLGIMSYEQYF.

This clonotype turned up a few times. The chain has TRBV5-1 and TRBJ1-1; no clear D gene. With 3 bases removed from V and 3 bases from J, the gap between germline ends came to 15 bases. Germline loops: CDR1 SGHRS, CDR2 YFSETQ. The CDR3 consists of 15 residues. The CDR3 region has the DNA TGCGCCAGCAGCTGGACTCAGATACTGGACACTGAAGCTTTCTTT. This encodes CASSWTQILDTEAFF.

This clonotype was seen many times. CDR3 DNA sequence: TGTGCCAGCAGCTTCTTACAGGGGGACACTGAAGCTTTCTTT. Amino acids: CASSFLQGDTEAFF. The V and J genes are TRBV7-9 and TRBJ1-1, with 8 bases identical to TRBD1. CDR3 length equals 14 residues. Trimming took 3 bases from V and 3 from J; bases not matched to a gene: 3. Germline loops: CDR1 SEHNR, CDR2 FQNEAQ (reference sequence).

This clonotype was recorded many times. CDR3 amino acids: CASSLAGHRDNEQFF. CDR3 coding DNA: TGTGCCAGCAGCTTAGCGGGACACCGGGACAATGAGCAGTTCTTC. The chain links TRBV7-3 to TRBJ2-1, with D possibly called TRBD1 or TRBD2 (6 bases each). The germline V and J ends were trimmed by 2 bases and 5 bases, with 13 bases remaining between them. Germline V lookup: CDR1 SGHTA, CDR2 FQGTGA. The CDR3 totals 15 residues.

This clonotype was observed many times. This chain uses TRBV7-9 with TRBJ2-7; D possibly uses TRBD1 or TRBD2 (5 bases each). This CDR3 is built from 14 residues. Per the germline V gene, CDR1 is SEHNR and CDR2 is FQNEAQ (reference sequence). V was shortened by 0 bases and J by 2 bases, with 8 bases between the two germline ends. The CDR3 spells CASSLAGVPYEQYF. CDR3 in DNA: TGTGCCAGCAGCTTAGCGGGGGTACCCTACGAGCAGTACTTC.

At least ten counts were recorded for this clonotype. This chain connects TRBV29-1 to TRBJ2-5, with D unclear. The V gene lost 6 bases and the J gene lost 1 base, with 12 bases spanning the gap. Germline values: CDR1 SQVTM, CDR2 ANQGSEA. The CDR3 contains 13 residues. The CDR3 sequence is CSVRKRFQETQYF. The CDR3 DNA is TGCAGCGTCCGTAAGCGATTCCAAGAGACCCAGTACTTC.

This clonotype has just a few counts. The DNA for the CDR3 is TGTGCCAGCAGTCCCTCGATAGCGAATTCACCCCTCCACTTT. Its protein is CASSPSIANSPLHF. This sequence joins TRBV12-3 or TRBV12-4 and TRBJ1-6; D not resolved. This CDR3 is 14 amino acids long. Trimming removed 5 bases from V and 7 bases from J, with 12 bases in between.

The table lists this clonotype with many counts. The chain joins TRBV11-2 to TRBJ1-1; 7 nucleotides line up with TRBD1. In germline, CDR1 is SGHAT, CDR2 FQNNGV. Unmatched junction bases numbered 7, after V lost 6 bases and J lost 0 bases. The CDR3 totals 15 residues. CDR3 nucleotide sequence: TGTGCCAGCAGTGGTTTGACAGGGATGAACACTGAAGCTTTCTTT. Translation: CASSGLTGMNTEAFF.

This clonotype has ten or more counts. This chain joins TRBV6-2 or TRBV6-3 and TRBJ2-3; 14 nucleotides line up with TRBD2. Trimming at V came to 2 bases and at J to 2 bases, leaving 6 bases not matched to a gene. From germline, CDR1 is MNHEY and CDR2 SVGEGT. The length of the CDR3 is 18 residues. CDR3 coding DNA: TGTGCCAGCAGTTACGGGGGACTAGCGGGGGCCTCCACAGATACGCAGTATTTT. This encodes CASSYGGLAGASTDTQYF.

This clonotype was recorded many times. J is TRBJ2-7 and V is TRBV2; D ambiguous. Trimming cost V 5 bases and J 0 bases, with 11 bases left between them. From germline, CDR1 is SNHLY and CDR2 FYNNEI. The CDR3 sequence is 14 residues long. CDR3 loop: CASSPARDSYEQYF. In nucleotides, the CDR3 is TGTGCCAGCAGTCCAGCTAGGGACTCCTACGAGCAGTACTTC. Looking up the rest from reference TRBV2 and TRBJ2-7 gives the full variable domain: EPEVTQTPSHQVTQMGQEVILRCVPISNHLYFYWYRQILGQKVEFLVSFYNNEISEKSEIFDDQFSVERPDGSNFTLKIRSTKLEDSAMYFCASSPARDSYEQYFGPGTRLTVT.

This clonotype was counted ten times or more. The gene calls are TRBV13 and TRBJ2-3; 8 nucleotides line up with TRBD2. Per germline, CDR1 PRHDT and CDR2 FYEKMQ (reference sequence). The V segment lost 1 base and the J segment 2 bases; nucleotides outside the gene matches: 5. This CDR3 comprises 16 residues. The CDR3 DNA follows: TGTGCCAGCAGCTTAGACGGGGGGGCCCCCACAGATACGCAGTATTTT. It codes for CASSLDGGAPTDTQYF.

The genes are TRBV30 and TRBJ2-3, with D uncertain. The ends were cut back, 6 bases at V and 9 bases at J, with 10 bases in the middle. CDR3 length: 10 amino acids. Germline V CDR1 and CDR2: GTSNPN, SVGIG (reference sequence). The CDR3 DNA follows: TGTGCCTGTTCGACCGAGACGCAGTATTTT. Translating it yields CACSTETQYF.